This is a list of T cell receptor beta chains from one sample in a study of blood T cell repertoires in COVID-19. Using immunoSEQ multiplex PCR, the repertoire was profiled, and TCRdb retains in-frame clones only, with some absent. The sample contains about 46,000 clones, under 90% of which appear only once. The material sequenced was peripheral blood. These receptors all stem from a man in his 60s with acute or convalescent COVID-19. CDR3s include the opening cysteine and the closing phenylalanine or tryptophan. Each record gives: D gene, J gene, V gene, clone size, CDR3 DNA, CDR3 protein. The D gene is left open where the match is weak. Clone size, where shown, is once, few, many, or a class for clones that have expanded.

-,TRBJ1-1,TRBV10-3,-,TGTGCCATCAGTGGACGGAGTAACACTGAAGCTTTCTTT,CAISGRSNTEAFF
TRBD2,TRBJ2-1,TRBV2,-,TGTGCCAGCAGTCCTACGACTAGCGGGGTAGGCAATGAGCAGTTCTTC,CASSPTTSGVGNEQFF
-,TRBJ2-1,TRBV10-3,once,TGTGCCATCAGTAATCCACAGGCGAATGAGCAGTTCTTC,CAISNPQANEQFF
TRBD1,TRBJ1-1,TRBV14,-,TGTGCCAGCAGCCAAGTGGCAGGGGGCGAGGCTGAAGCTTTCTTT,CASSQVAGGEAEAFF
TRBD1,TRBJ1-5,TRBV7-8,few,TGTGCCAGCAGCTTAGACAGGACAGGGGTATATAGCAATCAGCCCCAGCATTTT,CASSLDRTGVYSNQPQHF
TRBD1,TRBJ2-7,TRBV7-9,-,TGTGCCAGCAGCTTGGGACAGGGACTGAACGAGCAGTACTTC,CASSLGQGLNEQYF
TRBD1,TRBJ1-1,TRBV7-9,-,TGTGCCAGCAGCTTAGTCACAGGGGGCTACACTGAAGCTTTCTTT,CASSLVTGGYTEAFF
-,TRBJ2-7,TRBV6-5,-,TGTGCCAGCAGGTACAGTGGTAACGGGTACGAGCAGTACTTC,CASRYSGNGYEQYF
-,TRBJ1-1,TRBV27,-,TGTGCCAGCAGTTTGCAGGTGAACACTGAAGCTTTCTTT,CASSLQVNTEAFF
-,TRBJ1-4,TRBV7-2,once,TGTGCCAGCAGCCGGGGAAGGACAGCGGGGGAAAAACTGTTTTTT,CASSRGRTAGEKLFF
TRBD1,TRBJ1-6,TRBV5-1,-,TGCGCCAGCAGCTTGGATGCCGGACAGGTTAATAATTCACCCCTCCACTTT,CASSLDAGQVNNSPLHF
-,TRBJ2-1,TRBV5-1,-,TGCGCCAGCAGCTCGTTTGACTGGAACAATGAGCAGTTCTTC,CASSSFDWNNEQFF
TRBD1,TRBJ1-1,TRBV7-3,-,TGTGCCAGCAGCTCCTCACAGGGGCCCGGCACTGAAGCTTTCTTT,CASSSSQGPGTEAFF
-,TRBJ1-3,TRBV19,-,TGTGCCAGTGGCCCCAGCGGAGGAAACACCATATATTTT,CASGPSGGNTIYF
-,TRBJ1-2,TRBV4-1,-,TGCGCCAGCAGCCAAGACTGGAGAAACTATGGCTACACCTTC,CASSQDWRNYGYTF
TRBD1,TRBJ1-3,TRBV30,once,TGTGCCTGGACCAAGGGACAGGGACGTGGAAACACCATATATTTT,CAWTKGQGRGNTIYF
-,TRBJ2-7,TRBV19,-,TGTGCCAGTAGTATGGTTGCTGGGGGCACCTACGAGCAGTACTTC,CASSMVAGGTYEQYF
-,TRBJ2-7,TRBV5-1,-,TGCGCCAGCAGCTTGGAGGCGGGGGCCCGTATGCAGTACTTC,CASSLEAGARMQYF
-,TRBJ1-1,TRBV5-1,-,TGCGCCAGCAAAGGAGAGGGTGGGCGCACTGAAGCTTTCTTT,CASKGEGGRTEAFF
-,TRBJ1-6,TRBV25-1,once,TGTGCCAGCACCCTGGGAGATTCACCCCTCCACTTT,CASTLGDSPLHF
TRBD1,TRBJ1-6,TRBV4-1,-,TGCGCCAGCAGCCAGGCGACAGGGTCGGGTTCACCCCTCCACTTT,CASSQATGSGSPLHF
-,TRBJ1-2,TRBV19,-,TGTGCCAGTAGTATGAGGGCCCAGCCCCTAATGGCCTATGGCTACACCTTC,CASSMRAQPLMAYGYTF
TRBD1,TRBJ1-1,TRBV7-3,-,TGTGCCAGCAGCTTAACGGGACAGTCCACTGAAGCTTTCTTT,CASSLTGQSTEAFF
-,TRBJ2-3,TRBV7-3,-,TGTGCCAGCAGCCTTGACACACTGAGCACAGATACGCAGTATTTT,CASSLDTLSTDTQYF
-,TRBJ2-7,TRBV5-4,-,TGTGCCAGCAGAGTGTCAGGGGGGCACGAGCAGTACTTC,CASRVSGGHEQYF
TRBD1,TRBJ2-1,TRBV19,-,TGTGCCAGTAGTAGCAAGGGGGCGCGGGAGCAGTTCTTC,CASSSKGAREQFF
TRBD1,TRBJ1-5,TRBV3-1/TRBV3-2,-,TGTGCCAGCAGCCGAGGACAGGGGGTTAGCAATCAGCCCCAGCATTTT,CASSRGQGVSNQPQHF
TRBD1,TRBJ2-2,TRBV29-1,-,TGCAGCGTTGAGGGGACAGGGTACACCGGGGAGCTGTTTTTT,CSVEGTGYTGELFF
-,TRBJ1-2,TRBV4-3,few,TGCGCCAGCAGCCAAGACAAGGAGGGTCGGATCTACTATGGCTACACCTTC,CASSQDKEGRIYYGYTF
-,TRBJ1-6,TRBV4-1,-,TGCGCCAGCAGCCCCCAGGTTCAGGCCATGAATTCACCCCTCCACTTT,CASSPQVQAMNSPLHF
TRBD2,TRBJ2-1,TRBV7-2,-,TGTGCCAGCAGCTTAGTGACTAGCGGGGAAGTAATCTTCTTC,CASSLVTSGEVIFF
-,TRBJ1-2,TRBV30,-,TGTGCCTGGTTCCCGCGCGACACCGCCCGTGGCTACACCTTC,CAWFPRDTARGYTF
-,TRBJ2-2,TRBV29-1,-,TGCAGCGCACAGGGTCTAGGGAACACCGGGGAGCTGTTTTTT,CSAQGLGNTGELFF
-,TRBJ2-3,TRBV30,-,TGTGCCTGGGCAACAGGGAAACGGCGCACAGATACGCAGTATTTT,CAWATGKRRTDTQYF
TRBD1,TRBJ1-2,TRBV19,-,TGTGCCAGTAGTCCCGTCGGCAGGGGGGCTAACTATGGCTACACCTTC,CASSPVGRGANYGYTF
TRBD1,TRBJ1-2,TRBV6-5,-,TGTGCCAGCACAGGACAGGGGATCAACTATGGCTACACCTTC,CASTGQGINYGYTF
-,TRBJ2-3,TRBV12-3/TRBV12-4,-,TGTGCCAGCAGTTCAGGGTTCCCAGATACGCAGTATTTT,CASSSGFPDTQYF
-,TRBJ1-1,TRBV5-1,-,TGCGCCAGCAGGTATGCAGGGGTTCACACTGAAGCTTTCTTT,CASRYAGVHTEAFF
TRBD2,TRBJ2-1,TRBV10-2,once,TGCGCCAGCAGCCTGACTAGCGGGGGGTTGGGTGAGCAGTTCTTC,CASSLTSGGLGEQFF
TRBD1,TRBJ2-5,TRBV18,-,TGTGCCAGCTCACCACCCGTACAGGGGATCGAGGAGACCCAGTACTTC,CASSPPVQGIEETQYF
TRBD1,TRBJ1-2,TRBV10-3,-,TGTGCCATCAGTGAAGGGACAGGGGGCCCGACCTTC,CAISEGTGGPTF
-,TRBJ1-2,TRBV3-1/TRBV3-2,-,TGTGCCAGCAGCGAGGGCAGAAACTATGGCTACACCTTC,CASSEGRNYGYTF
-,TRBJ1-2,TRBV5-1,-,TGCGCCAGCAGCTTGGGAGACATTTATGGCTACACCTTC,CASSLGDIYGYTF
-,TRBJ1-1,TRBV4-3,once,TGCGCCAGCAGCCACGGACAGAACACTGAAGCTTTCTTT,CASSHGQNTEAFF
TRBD2,TRBJ2-5,TRBV11-3,-,TGTGCCAGCAGCACCCTAGCGGGAGAGACCCAGTACTTC,CASSTLAGETQYF
TRBD1,TRBJ1-3,TRBV9,-,TGTGCCAGCAGCGTTCAGGGGGCATCTGGAAACACCATATATTTT,CASSVQGASGNTIYF
-,TRBJ1-5,TRBV2,-,TGTGCCAGCAGCGACGGGGATAGCAATCAGCCCCAGCATTTT,CASSDGDSNQPQHF
-,TRBJ1-2,TRBV2,few,TGTGCCAGCAGTGAATGGGCAGGGGCCCCGGCTAACTATGGCTACACCTTC,CASSEWAGAPANYGYTF
TRBD1,TRBJ1-2,TRBV19,-,TGTGCCAGTAGTCCTCAGGGGGCCTATGGCTACACCTTC,CASSPQGAYGYTF
-,TRBJ2-1,TRBV6-5,once,TGTGCCAGCAGTTACTCGGGGGGTGGTTACAATGAGCAGTTCTTC,CASSYSGGGYNEQFF
TRBD1,TRBJ1-1,TRBV19,-,TGTGCCAGTAGTCACAGGGGACCGAACACTGAAGCTTTCTTT,CASSHRGPNTEAFF
-,TRBJ1-2,TRBV25-1,-,TGTGCCAGCAGTAGAGGGGGGGTTGGTGGCTACACCTTC,CASSRGGVGGYTF
-,TRBJ1-5,TRBV6-2/TRBV6-3,few,TGTGCCAGCAGTTTCAGACAGACTAGCAATCAGCCCCAGCATTTT,CASSFRQTSNQPQHF
TRBD1,TRBJ1-2,TRBV5-6,-,TGTGCCAGCAGCTTCAAGACAGGGTTCGACTATGGCTACACCTTC,CASSFKTGFDYGYTF
-,TRBJ2-7,TRBV4-3,-,TGCGCCAGCGGGAGTAGGGGGGGCTCCTACGAGCAGTACTTC,CASGSRGGSYEQYF
TRBD1,TRBJ1-5,TRBV7-2,once,TGTGCCAGCAGCTCGGGGGACAGGGCCCTCAATCAGCCCCAGCATTTT,CASSSGDRALNQPQHF
-,TRBJ1-2,TRBV27,once,TGTGCCAGCAGTCCAGGGTCTGCTAACTATGGCTACACCTTC,CASSPGSANYGYTF
TRBD1,TRBJ1-5,TRBV7-8,-,TGTGCCAGTTCCGACAGGGGAGTCCAGCCCCAGCATTTT,CASSDRGVQPQHF
-,TRBJ2-7,TRBV27,-,TGTGCCAGCAGTTACCGGGGTCCCTACGAGCAGTACTTC,CASSYRGPYEQYF